The 13 T cell receptor beta chains given below trace back to one sample, sequenced in a study of blood T cell repertoires in COVID-19. Measured with immunoSEQ multiplex PCR; TCRdb has only the in-frame clones, and not every one. The data contain 150,000 to 200,000 clones, more than 75% of them seen just once; the ten biggest clones take up under 15%. Material for sequencing was PBMCs or T cells enriched from blood (not recorded which). All receptors derive from a man in his 60s who had been exposed to COVID-19.

In its sample, this clone was seen a few times. The rearrangement uses TRBV16 and TRBJ1-2; D ambiguous. The V end was cut by 4 bases, the J end by 8 bases, with 14 bases between. CDR3 length equals 13 residues. Germline-derived CDR1 and CDR2 are KGHSY and FQNENV. The CDR3 DNA reads as TGTGCCAGCAGCCCGATTCTAGTAAAGGGCTACACCTTC. Translating gives CASSPILVKGYTF.

The chain uses TRBV5-1 and TRBJ2-7, with 7 nucleotides matching TRBD2. Germline V lookup: CDR1 SGHRS, CDR2 YFSETQ. V trimming: 1 base; J trimming: 3 bases; junction bases outside the gene matches: 16. This CDR3 region has 18 residues. The CDR3 protein is CASSLRGRGIQSRYEQYF. The CDR3 DNA follows: TGCGCCAGCAGCTTGCGAGGGAGGGGAATACAGAGTCGCTACGAGCAGTACTTC. Supplemented by reference TRBV5-1 and TRBJ2-7, the full variable domain reads KAGVTQTPRYLIKTRGQQVTLSCSPISGHRSVSWYQQTPGQGLQFLFEYFSETQRNKGNFPGRFSGRQFSNSRSEMNVSTLELGDSALYLCASSLRGRGIQSRYEQYFGPGTRLTVT.

This chain connects TRBV28 to TRBJ2-2; 7 bases are a match to TRBD1. With 8 bases clipped from V and 2 bases from J, the junction kept 17 bases outside the gene matches. The CDR3 length is 18 residues. Looked up from germline, CDR1 is MDHEN and CDR2 is SYDVKM. CDR3: CASSRPLRTGDNTGELFF. DNA for the CDR3: TGTGCCAGCTCCAGACCCCTCCGGACAGGTGATAACACCGGGGAGCTGTTTTTT. The full variable domain, completed using reference TRBV28 and TRBJ2-2, is DVKVTQSSRYLVKRTGEKVFLECVQDMDHENMFWYRQDPGLGLRLIYFSYDVKMKEKGDIPEGYSVSREKKERFSLILESASTNQTSMYLCASSRPLRTGDNTGELFFGEGSRLTVL.

The chain combines TRBV7-9 with TRBJ2-7; D not certain. The germline V gene encodes CDR1 SEHNR and CDR2 FQNEAQ (reference sequence). CDR3 length: 13 amino acids. The ends were cut back, 5 bases at V and 1 base at J, with 9 bases in the middle. CDR3 DNA: TGTGCCAGCAGCCGAACACCTTCCTACGAGCAGTACTTC. It yields the protein CASSRTPSYEQYF.

The chain is built from TRBV5-1 and TRBJ2-6; 10 nucleotides line up with TRBD2. CDR1 is SGHRS, CDR2 YFSETQ, per germline. The CDR3 consists of 17 residues. Trimming at V came to 2 bases and at J to 4 bases, leaving 6 bases not matched to a gene. In DNA, the CDR3 is TGCGCCAGCAGCTTCTCACTAGCGGGGCTGGGGGCCAACGTCCTGACTTTC. Amino acid sequence: CASSFSLAGLGANVLTF.

This chain links TRBV6-5 with TRBJ2-2, with 7 nucleotides matching TRBD1. The CDR3 extends over 15 amino acids. V dropped 6 bases and J dropped 4; count of bases not matched to a gene: 8. In germline, CDR1 is MNHEY, CDR2 SVGAGI. The CDR3: CASSWDSWTTGELFF. The CDR3 region has the DNA TGTGCCAGCAGCTGGGACAGCTGGACCACCGGGGAGCTGTTTTTT.

The rearrangement uses TRBV5-1 and TRBJ2-5; maybe TRBD1 (9 bases). V lost 5 bases, J lost 7 bases, and 39 bases lay in between. CDR1 SGHRS and CDR2 YFSETQ come from the germline V gene. CDR3 size: 21 residues. The CDR3 reads CASSPEGTGGVSSGRGATQYF. DNA of the CDR3: TGCGCCAGCAGTCCGGAGGGCACAGGGGGCGTATCAAGCGGGAGAGGGGCGACCCAGTACTTC.

This chain joins TRBV6-5 and TRBJ2-1; TRBD2 might be the D (6 bases). There are 16 residues in the CDR3. The V and J ends lost 1 base and 0 bases respectively, with 10 bases between them. CDR1 and CDR2 (germline): MNHEY, SVGAGI. CDR3 bases: TGTGCCAGCAGTTACTTGGCGGGATCCTCCTACAATGAGCAGTTCTTC. This sequence encodes CASSYLAGSSYNEQFF.

The rearrangement uses TRBV11-3 and TRBJ1-1; D may be TRBD1 (5 bases). Looked up from germline, CDR1 is SGHNT and CDR2 is YENEEA. Trimming stripped 5 bases from V and 3 bases from J, with 16 bases between. This CDR3 has 15 amino acids. For the CDR3, the DNA is TGTGCCAGCAGCCCGGGGGAAGGGAGCGACACTGAAGCTTTCTTT. Translated: CASSPGEGSDTEAFF.

This chain links TRBV6-2 or TRBV6-3 with TRBJ1-3; unclear D gene. The V gene lost 0 bases and the J gene lost 0 bases, with 18 bases spanning the gap. Germline CDR1 reads MNHEY; CDR2 reads SVGEGT. CDR3 length equals 19 residues. DNA for the CDR3: TGTGCCAGCAGTTACTCGACAAAAGCGGCCCAGTTCTCTGGAAACACCATATATTTT. Translated, it gives CASSYSTKAAQFSGNTIYF.

This rearrangement joins TRBV14 to TRBJ2-1; the match to TRBD2 covers 13 bases. CDR1 is SGHDN and CDR2 is FVKESK in the germline V gene. The CDR3 spans 16 residues. The ends lost 4 bases at V and 7 bases at J; junction bases unmatched: 7. The CDR3 here is CASSRGLAGAGNEQFF. In DNA form, the CDR3 reads TGTGCCAGCAGCCGCGGACTAGCGGGAGCAGGGAATGAGCAGTTCTTC.

The V call is TRBV27, the J call TRBJ2-3; 11 bases match TRBD2. The CDR3 covers 17 residues. From germline, CDR1 is MNHEY and CDR2 SMNVEV (reference sequence). The V segment lost 6 bases and the J segment 2 bases; nucleotides outside the gene matches: 10. CDR3 region: CASSLLSGRVFTDTQYF. CDR3 in DNA: TGTGCCAGCAGCCTTCTTAGCGGGAGGGTCTTCACAGATACGCAGTATTTT.

The gene calls are TRBV27 and TRBJ1-1; TRBD1 aligns across 8 bases. Losses at the gene ends were 5 bases for V and 4 bases for J; bases not matched to a gene: 3. Germline CDR1 reads MNHEY; CDR2 reads SMNVEV (reference sequence). The CDR3 extends over 13 amino acids. Here the CDR3 reads CASSPDRGTEAFF. The CDR3 nucleotides read TGTGCCAGCAGTCCCGACAGGGGCACTGAAGCTTTCTTT.